This entry is about one T cell receptor beta chain. This sample is part of a study of T cells expressing NK-cell markers. About the study: Source material for TCR beta repertoires consisted of sorted CD3+CD56+NKG2C+, CD3+CD56+NKG2C- and CD3+CD56-NKG2C+ T cells. Within the sequenced cohort of eight donors, seven exhibited HCMV seropositivity and one was seronegative.

The CDR3 contains 13 residues. Germline V lookup: CDR1 SGHDN, CDR2 FVKESK. TCRdb derives one entry per CDR3 protein from the 5' RACE reads, leaving out DNA. Recorded for this sample: 350,000 to 400,000 distinct CDR3 sequences. The sample taken for sequencing was blood T cells: a sorted CD56 or NKG2C T cell subset, CD4+ or CD8+ T cells, or bulk PBMC T cells (not recorded which). The genes are TRBV14 and TRBJ2-1; TCRdb indicates TRBD2, and absent DNA this call remains unverified. This receptor was identified in a woman aged 50 to 65 in good health. The CDR3 protein is CASSHGTAGEQFF.